Listed below are T cell receptor beta chains from one sample, sequenced in a study of shared clonotypes between healthy human individuals. Clones were sequenced by immunoSEQ multiplex PCR, and TCRdb holds only the in-frame ones, with some missing. Of around 500,000 clones in the sample, around 80% were seen once. Material: PBMCs. The receptor set was obtained from a woman aged 40 to 55 in good health. Some clones in this sample may be carry-over from other donors' samples. CDR3s include the opening cysteine and the closing phenylalanine or tryptophan. D genes are given only for firm matches. Size is stated for part of the rows, as once, few or many counts, or as a class when the clone is expanded.

clone size: few; D gene: .; J gene: TRBJ1-2; V gene: TRBV6-6; CDR3 protein: CASSYISGDYGYTF; CDR3 DNA: TGTGCCAGCAGTTACATTTCAGGGGACTATGGCTACACCTTC
clone size: .; D gene: .; J gene: TRBJ1-2; V gene: TRBV29-1; CDR3 protein: CSVDWFDYGYTF; CDR3 DNA: TGCAGCGTTGATTGGTTTGACTATGGCTACACCTTC
clone size: .; D gene: .; J gene: TRBJ2-7; V gene: TRBV5-1; CDR3 protein: CASSRRTYQGGSYEQYF; CDR3 DNA: TGCGCCAGCAGCCGAAGGACCTACCAGGGGGGCTCCTACGAGCAGTACTTC
clone size: .; D gene: .; J gene: TRBJ2-7; V gene: TRBV7-2; CDR3 protein: CASSLAAYEQYF; CDR3 DNA: TGTGCCAGCAGCTTAGCCGCATACGAGCAGTACTTC
clone size: .; D gene: .; J gene: TRBJ2-5; V gene: TRBV2; CDR3 protein: CASSVWGPETQYF; CDR3 DNA: TGTGCCAGCAGTGTATGGGGTCCGGAGACCCAGTACTTC
clone size: .; D gene: TRBD2; J gene: TRBJ2-2; V gene: TRBV5-1; CDR3 protein: CASSLMREGPGELFF; CDR3 DNA: TGCGCCAGCAGCTTAATGCGGGAGGGCCCCGGGGAGCTGTTTTTT
clone size: .; D gene: TRBD1; J gene: TRBJ2-7; V gene: TRBV11-2; CDR3 protein: CASSRDSIDEQYF; CDR3 DNA: TGTGCCAGCAGCCGGGACAGTATCGACGAGCAGTACTTC
clone size: few; D gene: .; J gene: TRBJ2-7; V gene: TRBV6-6; CDR3 protein: CASSVDGYEQYF; CDR3 DNA: TGTGCCAGCAGTGTCGACGGCTACGAGCAGTACTTC
clone size: few; D gene: TRBD1; J gene: TRBJ1-2; V gene: TRBV6-1; CDR3 protein: CASSDDRDSGYTF; CDR3 DNA: TGTGCCAGCAGTGACGACAGGGATAGTGGCTACACCTTC
clone size: .; D gene: TRBD1; J gene: TRBJ1-4; V gene: TRBV29-1; CDR3 protein: CSAGQNNEKLFF; CDR3 DNA: TGCAGCGCGGGACAGAATAATGAAAAACTGTTTTTT
clone size: .; D gene: TRBD2; J gene: TRBJ2-1; V gene: TRBV2; CDR3 protein: CASSVLAGPNEQFF; CDR3 DNA: TGTGCCAGCAGTGTACTAGCGGGGCCTAATGAGCAGTTCTTC
clone size: .; D gene: TRBD2; J gene: TRBJ2-2; V gene: TRBV28; CDR3 protein: CASNSGRTGELFF; CDR3 DNA: TGTGCCAGTAATAGCGGGAGAACCGGGGAGCTGTTTTTT
clone size: .; D gene: TRBD2; J gene: TRBJ2-5; V gene: TRBV5-1; CDR3 protein: CASSLGGSSRETQYF; CDR3 DNA: TGCGCCAGCAGCTTGGGCGGGAGTAGTAGGGAGACCCAGTACTTC
clone size: .; D gene: .; J gene: TRBJ2-1; V gene: TRBV7-6; CDR3 protein: CASSPQYDNEQFF; CDR3 DNA: TGTGCCAGCAGCCCACAATACGACAATGAGCAGTTCTTC
clone size: .; D gene: .; J gene: TRBJ2-7; V gene: TRBV29-1; CDR3 protein: CSVVGRVYEQYF; CDR3 DNA: TGCAGCGTTGTCGGGCGGGTCTACGAGCAGTACTTC
clone size: .; D gene: .; J gene: TRBJ2-3; V gene: TRBV6-5; CDR3 protein: CASSYATGTDTQYF; CDR3 DNA: TGTGCCAGCAGTTACGCGACCGGGACAGATACGCAGTATTTT
clone size: .; D gene: TRBD2; J gene: TRBJ2-6; V gene: TRBV19; CDR3 protein: CASTQKRAGGGSSGANVLTF; CDR3 DNA: TGTGCCAGTACCCAAAAACGAGCGGGAGGGGGCAGCTCTGGGGCCAACGTCCTGACTTTC
clone size: few; D gene: .; J gene: TRBJ2-5; V gene: TRBV19; CDR3 protein: CASSIRHTTLGETQYF; CDR3 DNA: TGTGCCAGTAGTATCAGGCACACCACTCTTGGGGAGACCCAGTACTTC
clone size: .; D gene: TRBD2; J gene: TRBJ2-2; V gene: TRBV7-2; CDR3 protein: CASSLPGTSGRRAGELFF; CDR3 DNA: TGTGCCAGCAGCCTCCCTGGGACTAGCGGGAGGCGGGCCGGGGAGCTGTTTTTT
clone size: .; D gene: TRBD2; J gene: TRBJ2-1; V gene: TRBV7-2; CDR3 protein: CASSFRTSGREQFF; CDR3 DNA: TGTGCCAGCAGCTTCCGGACTAGCGGGAGAGAGCAGTTCTTC